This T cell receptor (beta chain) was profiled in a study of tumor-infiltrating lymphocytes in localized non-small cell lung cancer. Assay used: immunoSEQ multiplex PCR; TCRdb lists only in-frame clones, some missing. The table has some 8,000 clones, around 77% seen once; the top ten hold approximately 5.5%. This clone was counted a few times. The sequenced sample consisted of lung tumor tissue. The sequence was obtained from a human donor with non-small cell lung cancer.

CDR3 in amino acids: CASSREWVDEQFF. CDR3 nucleotides: TGTGCCAGCAGCCGCGAATGGGTCGATGAGCAGTTCTTC. The genes are TRBV7-2 and TRBJ2-1; D remains ambiguous. The CDR3 contains 13 residues. Germline assignment: CDR1 SGHTA and CDR2 FQGNSA. Between the trimmed V and J ends, which lost 5 bases and 8 bases, there was a span of 13 bases.